This T cell receptor beta chain was documented in a study of CD4 T cells in relation to SARS-CoV-2 and coronaviruses. Study overall: Negative control cultures got HIV-1 Nef peptides or no peptide.

Details on this clone: Its cognate antigen is unknown.

Before the COVID-19 pandemic, during about 2011-2019, CD4+ T cells were taken from unexposed donors. Isolation of CD4+ T cells took place after roughly nine days in culture. Fresh IL-2 medium replaced half the medium on days 3 and 7. The data were produced by immunoSEQ multiplex PCR, yet TCRdb's version contains in-frame clones alone and is incomplete. Of 20,000 to 30,000 clones in the sample, roughly 73% are singletons; the top ten hold around a sixth. The TCR was taken from a human donor in good health. Sequenced material: CD4+ T cells from PBMCs, cultured in vitro.

The CDR3 bases are TGTGCCAGTAGTAACCCGGGACAGGTCCCGCAGACCCTACCAATCGTCCTGACTTTC. It codes for CASSNPGQVPQTLPIVLTF. The V call is TRBV19, the J call TRBJ2-6; 8 nucleotides match TRBD1. The V segment lost 4 bases and the J segment 12 bases; nucleotides outside the gene matches: 23. The CDR3 is 19 amino acids. CDR1 LNHDA and CDR2 SQIVND come from the germline V gene (reference sequence).